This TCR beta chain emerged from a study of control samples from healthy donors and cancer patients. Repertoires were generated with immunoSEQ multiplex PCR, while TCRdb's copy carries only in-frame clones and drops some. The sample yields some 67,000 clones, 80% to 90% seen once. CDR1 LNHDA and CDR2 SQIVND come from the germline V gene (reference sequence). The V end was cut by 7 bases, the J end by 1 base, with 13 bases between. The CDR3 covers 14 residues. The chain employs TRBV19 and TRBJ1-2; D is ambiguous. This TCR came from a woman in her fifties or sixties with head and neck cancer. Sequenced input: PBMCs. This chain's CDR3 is CASNKAANNYGYTF. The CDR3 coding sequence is TGTGCCAGTAACAAGGCAGCTAATAACTATGGCTACACCTTC.